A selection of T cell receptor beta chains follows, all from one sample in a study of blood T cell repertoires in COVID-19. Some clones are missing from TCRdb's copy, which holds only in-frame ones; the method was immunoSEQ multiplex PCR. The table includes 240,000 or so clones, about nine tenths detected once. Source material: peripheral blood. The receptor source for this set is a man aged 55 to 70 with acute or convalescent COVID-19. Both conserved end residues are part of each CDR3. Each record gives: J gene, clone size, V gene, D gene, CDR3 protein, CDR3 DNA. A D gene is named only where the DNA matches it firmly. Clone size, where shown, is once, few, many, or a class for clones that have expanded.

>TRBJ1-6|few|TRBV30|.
CALRLMINSPLHF
TGTGCCCTCCGACTTATGATTAATTCACCCCTCCACTTT
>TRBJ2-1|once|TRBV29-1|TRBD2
CTGGSGKGNEQFF
TGCACCGGGGGGTCCGGGAAGGGCAATGAGCAGTTCTTC
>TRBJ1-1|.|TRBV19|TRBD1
CASSTGQGNTEAFF
TGTGCCAGTAGTACAGGACAGGGTAACACTGAAGCTTTCTTT
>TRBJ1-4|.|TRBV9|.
CASSPRQSANEKLFF
TGTGCCAGCAGCCCCAGACAGTCAGCTAATGAAAAACTGTTTTTT
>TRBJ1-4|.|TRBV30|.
CAWSPDGARGEKLFF
TGTGCCTGGAGCCCGGACGGGGCCAGGGGTGAAAAACTGTTTTTT
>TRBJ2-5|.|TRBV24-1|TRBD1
CATSEGQGTLAQYF
TGTGCCACCAGTGAGGGACAGGGGACGTTGGCCCAGTACTTC
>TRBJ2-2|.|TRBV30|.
CAWSTTDTGELFF
TGTGCCTGGAGTACTACGGACACCGGGGAGCTGTTTTTT
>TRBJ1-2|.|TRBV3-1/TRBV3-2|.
CASSQDPGYGYTF
TGTGCCAGCAGCCAAGATCCGGGGTATGGCTACACCTTC
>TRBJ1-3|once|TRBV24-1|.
CATSDESAGGNTIYF
TGTGCCACCAGTGACGAGTCCGCGGGCGGAAACACCATATATTTT
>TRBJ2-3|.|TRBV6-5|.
CASSYSMLNLRDTQYF
TGTGCCAGCAGTTACTCGATGCTTAACCTGAGAGATACGCAGTATTTT
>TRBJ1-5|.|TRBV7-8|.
CASSHFSLVGGGNQPQHF
TGTGCCAGCAGCCATTTTTCGCTAGTTGGTGGTGGCAATCAGCCCCAGCATTTT
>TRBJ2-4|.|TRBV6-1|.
CASSDPGNFSTKNIQYF
TGTGCCAGCAGTGACCCGGGGAACTTTTCTACCAAAAACATTCAGTACTTC
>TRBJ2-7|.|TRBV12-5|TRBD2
CAILAGRDLPYEQYF
TGTGCTATACTTGCGGGGAGGGATCTACCCTACGAGCAGTACTTC
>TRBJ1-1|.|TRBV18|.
CASSTTANTEAFF
TGTGCCAGCTCAACAACAGCGAACACTGAAGCTTTCTTT
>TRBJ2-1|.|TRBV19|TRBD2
CASSIETSSYNEQFF
TGTGCCAGTAGTATCGAGACTAGCAGCTACAATGAGCAGTTCTTC
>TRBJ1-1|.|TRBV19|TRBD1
CASSFRQGGTEAFF
TGTGCCAGTAGTTTTCGGCAGGGGGGCACTGAAGCTTTCTTT
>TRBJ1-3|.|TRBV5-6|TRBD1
CASSYVSTGGPGNTIYF
TGTGCCAGCAGCTACGTCAGTACAGGGGGGCCTGGAAACACCATATATTTT
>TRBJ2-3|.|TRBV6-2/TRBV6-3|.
CASSSRDRRRGTQYF
TGTGCCAGCAGTTCCCGGGACCGCAGGCGGGGTACGCAGTATTTT
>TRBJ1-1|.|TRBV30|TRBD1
CASSRDSEAFF
TGTGCCTCCTCCCGGGACAGTGAAGCTTTCTTT
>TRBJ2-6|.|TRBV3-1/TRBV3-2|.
CASSSWGVSGANVLTF
TGTGCCAGCAGTTCGTGGGGGGTCTCTGGGGCCAACGTCCTGACTTTC
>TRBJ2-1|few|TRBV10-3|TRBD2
CAISESGSGSGNEQFF
TGTGCCATCAGTGAGTCTGGGAGCGGGAGTGGGAATGAGCAGTTCTTC
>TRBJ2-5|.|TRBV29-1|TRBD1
CSVVTGTGGETQYF
TGCAGCGTAGTTACCGGGACAGGAGGGGAGACCCAGTACTTC
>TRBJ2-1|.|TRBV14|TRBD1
CASSQKDRERIEQFF
TGTGCCAGCAGCCAAAAGGACAGGGAGAGGATTGAGCAGTTCTTC
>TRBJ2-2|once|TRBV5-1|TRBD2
CASSLVLSGSLNTGELFF
TGCGCCAGCAGCTTGGTGCTTAGCGGGAGTCTTAACACCGGGGAGCTGTTTTTT
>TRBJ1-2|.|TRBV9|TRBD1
CASSAVDRGDYGYTF
TGTGCCAGCAGCGCCGTGGACAGGGGAGACTATGGCTACACCTTC
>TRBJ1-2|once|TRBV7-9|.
CASTPRTESPEDYGYTF
TGTGCCAGCACCCCTCGGACAGAATCGCCAGAAGATTATGGCTACACCTTC
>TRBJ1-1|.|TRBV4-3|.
CASSVGFGGANTEAFF
TGCGCCAGCAGCGTAGGCTTCGGTGGGGCGAACACTGAAGCTTTCTTT